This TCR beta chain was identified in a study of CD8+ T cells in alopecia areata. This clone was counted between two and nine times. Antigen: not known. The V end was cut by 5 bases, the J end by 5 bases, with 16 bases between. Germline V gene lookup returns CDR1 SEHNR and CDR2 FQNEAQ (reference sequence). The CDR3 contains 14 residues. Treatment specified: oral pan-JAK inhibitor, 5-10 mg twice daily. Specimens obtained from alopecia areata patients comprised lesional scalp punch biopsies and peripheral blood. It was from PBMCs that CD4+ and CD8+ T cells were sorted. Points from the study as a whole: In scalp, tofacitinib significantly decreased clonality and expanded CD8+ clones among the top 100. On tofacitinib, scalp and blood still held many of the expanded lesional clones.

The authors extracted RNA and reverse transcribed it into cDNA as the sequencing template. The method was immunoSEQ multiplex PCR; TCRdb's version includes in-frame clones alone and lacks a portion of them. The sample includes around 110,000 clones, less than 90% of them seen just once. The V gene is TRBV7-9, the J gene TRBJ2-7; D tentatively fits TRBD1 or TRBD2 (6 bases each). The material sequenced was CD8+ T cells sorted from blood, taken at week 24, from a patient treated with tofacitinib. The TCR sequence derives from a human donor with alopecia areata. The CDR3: CASSPEGVWDEQYF. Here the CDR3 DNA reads TGTGCCAGCAGCCCGGAGGGGGTTTGGGACGAGCAGTACTTC.